This T cell receptor (beta chain) was recovered during a study of blood T cell repertoires in COVID-19. Turning to the study itself: Whether acute or convalescent, the COVID-19 samples came from the United States, Italy and Spain. T cells, B-cell-depleted T cells, or PBMCs provided the cDNA or gDNA that served as material.

The CDR3 loop spans 15 amino acids. Germline CDR1 reads SGHRS; CDR2 reads YFSETQ. V lost 5 bases, J lost 0 bases, and 12 bases lay in between. Here immunoSEQ multiplex PCR was the method, and the copy in TCRdb shows in-frame clones only, minus some. The sample shows 120,000 to 150,000 clones, 85% to 90% of them seen only once. This TCR was sampled from an elderly woman with acute or convalescent COVID-19. This chain links TRBV5-1 with TRBJ1-3; D ambiguous. Source material: peripheral blood. The CDR3: CASRRDTYSGNTIYF. Here the CDR3 DNA reads TGCGCCAGCAGACGAGACACCTACTCTGGAAACACCATATATTTT.